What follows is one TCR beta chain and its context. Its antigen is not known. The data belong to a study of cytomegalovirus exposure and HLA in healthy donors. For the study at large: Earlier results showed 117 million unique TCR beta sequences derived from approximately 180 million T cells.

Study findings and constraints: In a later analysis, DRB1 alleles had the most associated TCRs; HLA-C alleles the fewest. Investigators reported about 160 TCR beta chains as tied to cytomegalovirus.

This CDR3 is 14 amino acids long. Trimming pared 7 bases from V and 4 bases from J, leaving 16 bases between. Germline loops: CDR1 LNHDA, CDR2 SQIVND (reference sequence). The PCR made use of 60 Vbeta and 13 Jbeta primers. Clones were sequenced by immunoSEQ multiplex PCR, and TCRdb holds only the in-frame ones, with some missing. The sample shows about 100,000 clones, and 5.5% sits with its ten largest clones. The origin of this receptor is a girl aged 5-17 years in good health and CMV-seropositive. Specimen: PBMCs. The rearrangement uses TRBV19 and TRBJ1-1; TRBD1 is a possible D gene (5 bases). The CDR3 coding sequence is TGTGCCAGTATGGGGATGCAGGGCGGCACTGAAGCTTTCTTT. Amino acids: CASMGMQGGTEAFF.